This TCR beta chain was sequenced during a study of blood T cell repertoires in COVID-19. About the study: COVID-19 samples, acute and convalescent, were from the United States, Italy and Spain. In each case, the material was cDNA or gDNA derived from T cells, B-cell-depleted T cells, or PBMCs.

Source study methods: Estimation of nucleated cell counts relied on the amplification of reference gene primers. Generated by immunoSEQ multiplex PCR, the TCRdb table keeps only in-frame clones and is missing some. The V and J calls and clone size were taken over from that table, and D and trimming were inferred from the DNA. Among over 200,000 clones, approximately 83% were seen once, and the ten largest hold 2.5% to 3.5%. Looked up from germline, CDR1 is SEHNR and CDR2 is FQNEAQ (reference sequence). J was trimmed by 7 bases and V by 4 bases; bases with no gene match: 8. The CDR3 contains 15 residues.

The V call is TRBV7-9, the J call TRBJ2-1; the match to TRBD1 covers 9 bases. The sequenced sample consisted of peripheral blood. This receptor was taken from a woman in her twenties or thirties who had recovered from COVID-19. Here the CDR3 reads CASSWAGQGENEQFF. The CDR3, as DNA: TGTGCCAGCAGCTGGGCGGGACAGGGTGAAAATGAGCAGTTCTTC.